This TCR beta chain was recovered during a study of long-term antiretroviral therapy in people with HIV. Study-level findings and limits: Missing from the dataset were any data on ART adherence, viral resistance or therapy changes. Blood draws took place between about 2003 and 2018 and possibly involved older ART regimens.

Assay version v3.0 of immunoSEQ was used, and it was run at survey level. Sequencing was intended to reach roughly 40,000-50,000 T-cell genomes per sample. Profiled with immunoSEQ multiplex PCR; TCRdb holds only in-frame clones, not every one. The sample has 25,000 to 30,000 clones, roughly 84% seen once. As to this clone: Its antigen is not known.

HIV-positive participants were all treated in the United States. The V end was cut by 2 bases, the J end by 2 bases, with 3 bases between. The CDR3 loop spans 12 amino acids. Germline lookup yields CDR1 MNHNS and CDR2 SASEGT. The receptor comes from a young woman with HIV. The chain carries TRBV6-1 and TRBJ1-2; D is unclear. The starting material was unsorted PBMCs, obtained 0.8 years after starting antiretroviral therapy. CDR3 residues: CASSESNYGYTF. CDR3 DNA sequence: TGTGCCAGCAGTGAATCCAACTATGGCTACACCTTC.